This T cell receptor beta chain is drawn from a study of cytomegalovirus exposure and HLA in healthy donors. For the study at large: Around 76% of roughly 430 genotyped donors fell in the Caucasian-associated ancestry cluster.

The primer mix had 60 Vbeta and 13 Jbeta primers. Method: immunoSEQ multiplex PCR; TCRdb's copy keeps in-frame clones and lacks some. The sample yields 150,000 or so clones, 70% to 80% seen once. The CDR3 runs to 15 residues. Between the trimmed V and J ends, which lost 5 bases and 5 bases, there was a span of 15 bases. Germline assignment: CDR1 LGHNA and CDR2 YSLEER. This receptor was obtained from a female donor in good health and CMV-seronegative. The chain employs TRBV4-3 and TRBJ1-4; no definite D call. Sequenced input: PBMCs. The CDR3 sequence is CASSANIGGNEKLFF. CDR3 nucleotide sequence: TGCGCCAGCAGCGCAAACATCGGCGGGAATGAAAAACTGTTTTTT.